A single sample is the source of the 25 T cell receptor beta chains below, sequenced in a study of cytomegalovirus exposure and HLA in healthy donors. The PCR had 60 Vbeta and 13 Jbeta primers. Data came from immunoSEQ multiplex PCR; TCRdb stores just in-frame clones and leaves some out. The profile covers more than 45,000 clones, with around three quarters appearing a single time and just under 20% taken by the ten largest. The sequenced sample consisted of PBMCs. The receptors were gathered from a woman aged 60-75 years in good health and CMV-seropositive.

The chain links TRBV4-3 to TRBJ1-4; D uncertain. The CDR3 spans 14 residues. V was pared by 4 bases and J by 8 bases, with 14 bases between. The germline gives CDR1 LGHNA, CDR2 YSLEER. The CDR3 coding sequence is TGCGCCAGCAGCCCCGGTCTGAGTTCGGAAAAACTGTTTTTT. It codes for CASSPGLSSEKLFF.

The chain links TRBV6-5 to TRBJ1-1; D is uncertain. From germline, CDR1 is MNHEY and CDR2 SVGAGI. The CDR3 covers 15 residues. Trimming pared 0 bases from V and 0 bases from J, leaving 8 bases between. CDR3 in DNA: TGTGCCAGCAGTTACTCGGGCCAGATGAACACTGAAGCTTTCTTT. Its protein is CASSYSGQMNTEAFF.

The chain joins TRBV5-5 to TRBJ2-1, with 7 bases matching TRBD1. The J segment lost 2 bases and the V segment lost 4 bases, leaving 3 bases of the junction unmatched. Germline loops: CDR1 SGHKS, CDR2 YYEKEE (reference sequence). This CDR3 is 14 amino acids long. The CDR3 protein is CASSQGGTYNEQFF. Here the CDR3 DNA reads TGTGCCAGCAGCCAAGGGGGCACCTACAATGAGCAGTTCTTC. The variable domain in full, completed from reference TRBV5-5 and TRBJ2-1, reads DAGVTQSPTHLIKTRGQQVTLRCSPISGHKSVSWYQQVLGQGPQFIFQYYEKEERGRGNFPDRFSARQFPNYSSELNVNALLLGDSALYLCASSQGGTYNEQFFGPGTRLTVL.

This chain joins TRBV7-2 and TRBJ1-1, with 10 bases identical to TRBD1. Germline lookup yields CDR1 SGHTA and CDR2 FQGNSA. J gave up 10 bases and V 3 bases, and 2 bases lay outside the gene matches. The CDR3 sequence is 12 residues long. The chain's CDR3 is CASSLDRGVAFF. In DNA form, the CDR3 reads TGTGCCAGCAGCTTGGACAGGGGGGTAGCTTTCTTT.

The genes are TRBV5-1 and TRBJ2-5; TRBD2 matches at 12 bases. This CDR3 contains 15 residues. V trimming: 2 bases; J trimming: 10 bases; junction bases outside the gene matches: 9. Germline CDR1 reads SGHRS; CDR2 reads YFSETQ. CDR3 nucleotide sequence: TGCGCCAGCAGCTTTCGGCTAGCGGGGGGGTCGGACCAGTACTTC. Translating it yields CASSFRLAGGSDQYF.

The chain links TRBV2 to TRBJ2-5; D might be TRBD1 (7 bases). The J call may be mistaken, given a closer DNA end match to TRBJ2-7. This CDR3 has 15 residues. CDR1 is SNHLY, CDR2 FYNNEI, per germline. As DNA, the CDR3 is TGTGCCAGCAGTGATTTAGGTCAGGGGGGCTACGAGCAGTACTTC. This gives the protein CASSDLGQGGYEQYF.

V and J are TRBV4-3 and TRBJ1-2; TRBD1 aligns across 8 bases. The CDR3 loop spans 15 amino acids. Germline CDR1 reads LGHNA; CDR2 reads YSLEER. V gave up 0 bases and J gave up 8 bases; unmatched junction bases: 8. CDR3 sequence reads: CASSQDYETGDGYTF. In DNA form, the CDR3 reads TGCGCCAGCAGCCAAGATTATGAGACAGGGGACGGCTACACCTTC.

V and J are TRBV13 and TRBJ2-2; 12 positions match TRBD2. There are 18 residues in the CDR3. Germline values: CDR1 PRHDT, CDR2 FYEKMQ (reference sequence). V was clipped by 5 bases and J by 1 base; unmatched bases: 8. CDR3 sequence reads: CASSQSRLAGVNTGELFF. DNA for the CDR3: TGTGCCAGCAGCCAGTCTCGACTAGCGGGGGTGAACACCGGGGAGCTGTTTTTT.

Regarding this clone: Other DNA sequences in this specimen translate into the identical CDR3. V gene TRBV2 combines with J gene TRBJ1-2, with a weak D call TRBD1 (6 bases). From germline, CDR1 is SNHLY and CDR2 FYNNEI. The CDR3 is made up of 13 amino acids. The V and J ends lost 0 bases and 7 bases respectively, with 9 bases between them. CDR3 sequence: CASSEALGGGYTF. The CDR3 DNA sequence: TGTGCCAGCAGTGAAGCGCTAGGGGGTGGCTACACCTTC.

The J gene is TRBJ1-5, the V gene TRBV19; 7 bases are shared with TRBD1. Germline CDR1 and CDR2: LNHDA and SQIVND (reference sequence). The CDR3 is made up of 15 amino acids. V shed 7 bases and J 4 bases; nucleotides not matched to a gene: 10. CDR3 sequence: CASTTRDSRNQPQHF. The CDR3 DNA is TGTGCCAGTACTACTCGGGACAGCCGAAATCAGCCCCAGCATTTT.

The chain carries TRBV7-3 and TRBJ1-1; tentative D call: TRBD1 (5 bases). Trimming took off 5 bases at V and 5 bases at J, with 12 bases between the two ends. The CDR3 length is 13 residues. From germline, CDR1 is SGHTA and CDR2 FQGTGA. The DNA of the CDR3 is TGTGCCAGCAGCGCAGGGACTCAGACTGAAGCTTTCTTT. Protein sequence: CASSAGTQTEAFF.

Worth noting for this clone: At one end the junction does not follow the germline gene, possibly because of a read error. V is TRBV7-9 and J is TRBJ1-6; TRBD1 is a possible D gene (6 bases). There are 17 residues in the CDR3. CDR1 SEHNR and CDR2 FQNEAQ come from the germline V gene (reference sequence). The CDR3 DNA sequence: TGTTCCAGCAGCCCAGGGGATATTAGCTCCTATAATTCACCCCTCCACTTT. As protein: CSSSPGDISSYNSPLHF.

The CDR3 spells CSAIQGYEQYF. The CDR3 region has the DNA TGCAGTGCCATACAGGGTTACGAGCAGTACTTC. This chain connects TRBV20-1 to TRBJ2-7, with a possible D match to TRBD1 (6 bases). CDR1 and CDR2 from the germline V gene are DFQATT and SNEGSKA (reference sequence). Trimming shortened V by 6 bases and J by 4 bases, and 10 bases separated the two germline ends. The CDR3 has 11 residues.

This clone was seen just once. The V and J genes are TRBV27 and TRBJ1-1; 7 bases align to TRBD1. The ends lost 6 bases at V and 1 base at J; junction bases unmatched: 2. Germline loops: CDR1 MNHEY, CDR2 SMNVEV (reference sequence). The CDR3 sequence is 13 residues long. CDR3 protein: CASRGQQNTEAFF. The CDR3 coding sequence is TGTGCCAGCAGGGGACAGCAGAACACTGAAGCTTTCTTT.

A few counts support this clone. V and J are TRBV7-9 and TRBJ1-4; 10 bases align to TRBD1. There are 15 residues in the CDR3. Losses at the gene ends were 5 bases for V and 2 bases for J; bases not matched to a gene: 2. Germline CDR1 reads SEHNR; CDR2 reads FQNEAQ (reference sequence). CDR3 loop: CASSAGQGTNEKLFF. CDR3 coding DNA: TGTGCCAGCAGCGCGGGACAGGGGACTAATGAAAAACTGTTTTTT.

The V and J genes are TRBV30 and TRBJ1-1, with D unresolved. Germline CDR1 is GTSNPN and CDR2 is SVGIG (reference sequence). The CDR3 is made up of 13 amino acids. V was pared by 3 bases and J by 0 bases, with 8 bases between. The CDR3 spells CAWRSQVNTEAFF. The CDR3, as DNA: TGTGCCTGGAGGTCCCAGGTGAACACTGAAGCTTTCTTT.

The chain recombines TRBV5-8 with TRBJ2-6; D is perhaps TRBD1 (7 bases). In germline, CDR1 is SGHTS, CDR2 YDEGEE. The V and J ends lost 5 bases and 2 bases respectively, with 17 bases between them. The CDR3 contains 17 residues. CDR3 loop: CASRSGERGPGANVLTF. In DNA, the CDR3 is TGTGCCAGCAGGTCGGGGGAGAGGGGGCCTGGGGCCAACGTCCTGACTTTC.

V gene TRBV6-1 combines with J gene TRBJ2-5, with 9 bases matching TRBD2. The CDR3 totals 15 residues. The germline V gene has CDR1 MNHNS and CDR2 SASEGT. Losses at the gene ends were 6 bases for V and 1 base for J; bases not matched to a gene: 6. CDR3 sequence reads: CASRVSGGTQETQYF. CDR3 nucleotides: TGTGCCAGCAGAGTTAGCGGGGGAACCCAAGAGACCCAGTACTTC.

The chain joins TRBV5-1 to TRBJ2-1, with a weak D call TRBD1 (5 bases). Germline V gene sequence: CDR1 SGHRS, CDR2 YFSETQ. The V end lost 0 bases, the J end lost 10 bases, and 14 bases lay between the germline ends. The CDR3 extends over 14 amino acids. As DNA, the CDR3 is TGCGCCAGCAGCTTGGGACAGTCGGATGGGGAGCAGTTCTTC. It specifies CASSLGQSDGEQFF.

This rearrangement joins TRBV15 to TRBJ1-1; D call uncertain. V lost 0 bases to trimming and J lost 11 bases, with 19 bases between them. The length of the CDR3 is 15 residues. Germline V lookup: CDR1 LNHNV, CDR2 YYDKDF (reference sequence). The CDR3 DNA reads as TGTGCCACCAGCAGAGATTTGGGCTCCGTGAGATGGGCTTTCTTT. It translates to CATSRDLGSVRWAFF.

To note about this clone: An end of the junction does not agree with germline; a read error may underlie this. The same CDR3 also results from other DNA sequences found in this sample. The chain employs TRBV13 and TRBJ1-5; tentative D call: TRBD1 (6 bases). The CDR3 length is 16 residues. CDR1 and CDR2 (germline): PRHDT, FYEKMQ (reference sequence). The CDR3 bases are TGCGCCAGCAGCCAATACAAGGACAGCCCCAATCAGCCCCAGCATTTT. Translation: CASSQYKDSPNQPQHF.

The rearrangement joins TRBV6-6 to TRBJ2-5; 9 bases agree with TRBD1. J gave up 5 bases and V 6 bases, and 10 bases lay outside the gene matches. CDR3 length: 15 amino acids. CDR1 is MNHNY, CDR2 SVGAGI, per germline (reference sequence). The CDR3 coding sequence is TGTGCCAGCAGCCCAAAGACAGGGGGTATCGAGACCCAGTACTTC. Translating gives CASSPKTGGIETQYF.

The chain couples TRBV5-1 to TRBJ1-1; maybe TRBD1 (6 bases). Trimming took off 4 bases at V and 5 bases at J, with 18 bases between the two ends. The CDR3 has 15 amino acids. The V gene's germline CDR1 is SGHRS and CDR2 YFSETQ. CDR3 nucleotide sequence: TGCGCCAGCAGCACAACAGGGAAGGCGGAAACTGAAGCTTTCTTT. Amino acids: CASSTTGKAETEAFF.

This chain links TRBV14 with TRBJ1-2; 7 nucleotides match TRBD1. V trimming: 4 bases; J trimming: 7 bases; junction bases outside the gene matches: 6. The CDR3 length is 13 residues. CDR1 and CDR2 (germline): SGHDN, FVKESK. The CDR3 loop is CASSPQTGSGYTF. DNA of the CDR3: TGTGCCAGCAGCCCACAGACAGGGTCTGGCTACACCTTC.

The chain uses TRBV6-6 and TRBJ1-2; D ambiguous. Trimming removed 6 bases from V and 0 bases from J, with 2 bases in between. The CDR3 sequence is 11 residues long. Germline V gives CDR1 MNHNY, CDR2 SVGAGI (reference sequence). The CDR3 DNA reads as TGTGCCAGCAGCTCTAACTATGGCTACACCTTC. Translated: CASSSNYGYTF.